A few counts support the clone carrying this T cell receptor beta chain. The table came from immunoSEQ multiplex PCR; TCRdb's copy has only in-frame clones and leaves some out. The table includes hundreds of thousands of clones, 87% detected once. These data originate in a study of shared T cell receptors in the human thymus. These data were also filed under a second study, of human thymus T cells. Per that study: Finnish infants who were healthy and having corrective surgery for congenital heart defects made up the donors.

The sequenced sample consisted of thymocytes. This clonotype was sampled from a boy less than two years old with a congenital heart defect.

The CDR3 spells CASSLGGLADLSSYNEQFF. In DNA, the CDR3 is TGTGCCAGCAGCTTAGGTGGTCTAGCGGACCTGAGCTCCTACAATGAGCAGTTCTTC. This rearrangement joins TRBV7-2 to TRBJ2-1; 7 bases line up with TRBD2. Germline trimming cut 1 base from V and 0 bases from J; bases unmatched to any gene: 12. CDR3 length equals 19 residues. CDR1 and CDR2 from the germline V gene are SGHTA and FQGNSA.